Presented here are 22 T cell receptor beta chains from one specimen sequenced in a study of control samples from healthy donors and cancer patients. The repertoire was sequenced with immunoSEQ multiplex PCR; TCRdb's copy has only in-frame clones and lacks some. Of about 100,000 clones listed, roughly 94% were seen once; the top ten hold under 2.5%. Sequencing was performed on blood. The receptors stem from a woman under 30 in good health.

The gene calls are TRBV2 and TRBJ1-3; D is unresolved. The CDR3 is 14 amino acids. Germline values: CDR1 SNHLY, CDR2 FYNNEI. V dropped 4 bases and J dropped 3 bases, with 10 bases sitting between them. CDR3 sequence (DNA): TGTGCCAGCAGTGTAGGGAGTATTGGAAACACCATATATTTT. Protein product: CASSVGSIGNTIYF.

This rearrangement joins TRBV2 to TRBJ1-5, with 9 bases identical to TRBD1. V was pared by 5 bases and J by 0 bases, with 14 bases of the junction left unmatched. Germline lookup yields CDR1 SNHLY and CDR2 FYNNEI. The CDR3 spans 19 residues. DNA of the CDR3: TGTGCCAGCAGTACCCCGGGACAGGGAAAGGGAAATAGCAATCAGCCCCAGCATTTT. It translates to CASSTPGQGKGNSNQPQHF.

The chain has TRBV30 and TRBJ2-7; 9 bases map to TRBD2. Trimming cost V 7 bases and J 2 bases; bases outside gene matches: 18. This CDR3 spans 17 amino acids. CDR1 is GTSNPN, CDR2 SVGIG, per germline (reference sequence). The CDR3 nucleotides read TGTGCCTCTAAAAACTGGTTAAGCGGGGGGCTCGCCTACGAGCAGTACTTC. Translating gives CASKNWLSGGLAYEQYF.

This chain joins TRBV6-5 and TRBJ2-7; 12 bases map to TRBD1. CDR3 length equals 15 residues. Trimming took 8 bases from V and 6 from J; bases not matched to a gene: 11. In germline, CDR1 is MNHEY, CDR2 SVGAGI. The CDR3 protein is CASAALGTGGVEQYF. The CDR3 DNA reads as TGTGCCAGCGCAGCACTCGGGACAGGGGGCGTCGAGCAGTACTTC.

The chain combines TRBV3-1 (or the pseudogene TRBV3-2) with TRBJ2-1; TRBD2 matches at 7 bases. CDR3 size: 15 residues. Looked up from germline, CDR1 is LGHDT and CDR2 is YNNKEL (reference sequence). The J segment lost 10 bases and the V segment lost 5 bases, leaving 14 bases of the junction unmatched. The CDR3 here is CASSTTGTKRYEQFF. In DNA, the CDR3 is TGTGCCAGCAGCACCACCGGGACTAAGCGTTACGAGCAGTTCTTC.

The J gene is TRBJ1-1, the V gene TRBV5-4; no reliable D call. This CDR3 spans 14 amino acids. V lost 2 bases and J 2 bases, leaving 10 bases between the germline ends. Germline CDR1 and CDR2: SGHNT and YYREEE (reference sequence). CDR3 DNA: TGTGCCAGCAGCTTAGGCCTCCCCAACACTGAAGCTTTCTTT. Protein sequence: CASSLGLPNTEAFF.

This chain joins TRBV7-2 and TRBJ2-7, with 16 bases lining up with TRBD2. The junction had 4 bases not matched to a gene; V was cut back by 3 bases and J by 5 bases. The CDR3 spans 16 residues. The germline gives CDR1 SGHTA, CDR2 FQGNSA. CDR3 nucleotide sequence: TGTGCCAGCAGCTTGGGGGGGACTAGCGGGAGGGACGAGCAGTACTTC. As protein: CASSLGGTSGRDEQYF.

This chain connects TRBV6-6 to TRBJ2-7; the D is unclear. CDR1 and CDR2 (germline): MNHNY, SVGAGI (reference sequence). The germline V and J ends were trimmed by 5 bases and 4 bases, with 6 bases remaining between them. This CDR3 has 11 amino acids. The CDR3 bases are TGTGCCAGCAGTCAAGATTACGAGCAGTACTTC. As protein: CASSQDYEQYF.

J is TRBJ2-2 and V is TRBV7-2; D remains ambiguous. Trimming stripped 6 bases from V and 1 base from J, with 9 bases between. The CDR3 loop spans 14 amino acids. CDR1 is SGHTA and CDR2 is FQGNSA in the germline V gene. CDR3 bases: TGTGCCAGCAGGCCGGATGTGAACACCGGGGAGCTGTTTTTT. Amino acids: CASRPDVNTGELFF. Based on the CDR3 plus reference TRBV7-2 and TRBJ2-2, the full variable domain is GAGVSQSPSNKVTEKGKDVELRCDPISGHTALYWYRQSLGQGLEFLIYFQGNSAPDKSGLPSDRFSAERTGGSVSTLTIQRTQQEDSAVYLCASRPDVNTGELFFGEGSRLTVL.

The rearrangement joins TRBV14 to TRBJ1-1, with 10 bases fitting TRBD1. The CDR3 totals 16 residues. V dropped 1 base and J dropped 1; count of bases not matched to a gene: 3. Germline values: CDR1 SGHDN, CDR2 FVKESK. CDR3 in DNA: TGTGCCAGCAGCCAAGTTGACAGGGGGCGGAACACTGAAGCTTTCTTT. As protein: CASSQVDRGRNTEAFF. Full variable domain (rest looked up from reference TRBV14 and TRBJ1-1): EAGVTQFPSHSVIEKGQTVTLRCDPISGHDNLYWYRRVMGKEIKFLLHFVKESKQDESGMPNNRFLAERTGGTYSTLKVQPAELEDSGVYFCASSQVDRGRNTEAFFGQGTRLTVV.

This chain links TRBV29-1 with TRBJ2-2; D remains ambiguous. CDR3 length: 14 residues. Trimming took 7 bases from V and 0 from J, leaving 12 bases between them. CDR1 and CDR2 from the germline V gene are SQVTM and ANQGSEA. CDR3 residues: CSAGSASNTGELFF. CDR3 DNA: TGCAGCGCCGGAAGCGCCTCGAACACCGGGGAGCTGTTTTTT.

This clone was seen a handful of times. One end of the junction does not line up with germline, which may come from a read error. This CDR3 is CSASGQGVGKIIQYF. In DNA, the CDR3 is TGCAGTGCTAGTGGGCAGGGAGTTGGGAAAATCATTCAGTACTTC. The chain carries TRBV20-1 and TRBJ2-4; D tentatively fits TRBD1 or TRBD2 (5 bases each). The CDR3 has 15 residues. Germline V gene lookup returns CDR1 DFQATT and CDR2 SNEGSKA (reference sequence).

The chain is built from TRBV4-2 and TRBJ2-5, with 11 nucleotides matching TRBD2. The V segment lost 3 bases and the J segment 7 bases; nucleotides outside the gene matches: 13. This CDR3 region has 17 residues. Germline CDR1 reads LGHNA; CDR2 reads YNFKEQ. CDR3 region: CASSQEPRGTSGGTQYF. The CDR3 bases are TGTGCCAGCAGCCAGGAACCCCGAGGGACTAGCGGTGGGACCCAGTACTTC.

This rearrangement joins TRBV7-8 to TRBJ1-1; the D is unclear. Per germline, CDR1 SGHVS and CDR2 FQNEAQ. V was shortened by 5 bases and J by 4 bases, with 14 bases between the two germline ends. The CDR3 sequence is 14 residues long. CDR3 sequence: CASSLPIRSTEAFF. CDR3 coding DNA: TGTGCCAGCAGCCTCCCGATAAGGAGCACTGAAGCTTTCTTT. The entire variable domain, with the rest obtained from reference TRBV7-8 and TRBJ1-1, is as follows: GAGVSQSPRYKVAKRGQDVALRCDPISGHVSLFWYQQALGQGPEFLTYFQNEAQLDKSGLPSDRFFAERPEGSVSTLKIQRTQQEDSAVYLCASSLPIRSTEAFFGQGTRLTVV.

The chain links TRBV13 to TRBJ2-5; TRBD2 aligns across 11 bases. CDR3 length: 15 residues. CDR1 and CDR2 (germline): PRHDT, FYEKMQ (reference sequence). J lost 5 bases, V lost 6 bases, and 8 bases had no gene match. The CDR3 here is CASSYGLAGGETQYF. The CDR3 bases are TGTGCCAGCAGTTACGGACTAGCGGGTGGGGAGACCCAGTACTTC.

This clone has just one count. The gene calls are TRBV27 and TRBJ1-3, with D possibly TRBD1 on 5 matching bases. CDR3 length: 15 residues. Germline CDR1 reads MNHEY; CDR2 reads SMNVEV (reference sequence). The V gene lost 3 bases and the J gene lost 4 bases, with 13 bases spanning the gap. The CDR3 region is CASSFSGTVGNTIYF. The CDR3 nucleotides read TGTGCCAGCAGTTTTAGCGGGACGGTCGGAAACACCATATATTTT.

The gene calls are TRBV7-8 and TRBJ1-2; D is undetermined. V shed 5 bases and J shed 7 bases, with 17 bases lying between them. The germline gives CDR1 SGHVS, CDR2 FQNEAQ. This CDR3 is built from 14 residues. CDR3 amino acids: CASSHPIQGIGYTF. In nucleotides, the CDR3 is TGTGCCAGCAGCCACCCAATCCAAGGGATTGGCTACACCTTC.

The chain employs TRBV5-1 and TRBJ2-7, with D uncertain. Trimming took 1 base from V and 5 from J, leaving 13 bases between them. CDR3 length: 14 amino acids. Germline-derived CDR1 and CDR2 are SGHRS and YFSETQ. CDR3 protein: CASSLRQVMDEQYF. Written as DNA, the CDR3 is TGCGCCAGCAGCTTGAGGCAGGTTATGGACGAGCAGTACTTC.

The rearrangement joins TRBV6-5 to TRBJ2-2; D gene uncertain. The CDR3 runs to 15 residues. The germline V and J ends were trimmed by 2 bases and 2 bases, with 9 bases remaining between them. CDR1 and CDR2 (germline): MNHEY, SVGAGI. CDR3 DNA: TGTGCCAGCAGTTACGTGGCACCTAACACCGGGGAGCTGTTTTTT. Translation gives CASSYVAPNTGELFF.

V gene TRBV5-1 combines with J gene TRBJ2-6; 7 bases map to TRBD1. The V gene end was trimmed by 0 bases and the J gene end by 0 bases; junction bases not matched to a gene: 9. The germline gives CDR1 SGHRS, CDR2 YFSETQ. CDR3 length: 19 amino acids. CDR3 DNA sequence: TGCGCCAGCAGCTTGGGGGGTCGAACAGGGGTCTCTGGGGCCAACGTCCTGACTTTC. It yields the protein CASSLGGRTGVSGANVLTF. Full variable domain (outside the CDR3, taken from reference TRBV5-1 and TRBJ2-6): KAGVTQTPRYLIKTRGQQVTLSCSPISGHRSVSWYQQTPGQGLQFLFEYFSETQRNKGNFPGRFSGRQFSNSRSEMNVSTLELGDSALYLCASSLGGRTGVSGANVLTFGAGSRLTVL.

The rearrangement joins TRBV6-2 or TRBV6-3 to TRBJ1-2; 12 bases align to TRBD1. The CDR3 length is 14 residues. Germline CDR1 is MNHEY and CDR2 is SVGEGT. The trim removed 6 bases at V and 8 bases at J, leaving 7 bases unmatched. Here the CDR3 DNA reads TGTGCCAGCAGCTGGGACAGGGGGCCGGGAGGCTACACCTTC. Its translation: CASSWDRGPGGYTF.

The J gene is TRBJ2-2, the V gene TRBV7-9; D ambiguous. From germline, CDR1 is SEHNR and CDR2 FQNEAQ (reference sequence). Trimming removed 1 base at V and 5 bases at J, with 5 bases between. CDR3 length equals 13 residues. In DNA, the CDR3 is TGTGCCAGCAGCTTAGATCCGACCGGGGAGCTGTTTTTT. It codes for CASSLDPTGELFF. The variable domain in full, with the rest retrieved from reference TRBV7-9 and TRBJ2-2, is DTGVSQNPRHKITKRGQNVTFRCDPISEHNRLYWYRQTLGQGPEFLTYFQNEAQLEKSRLLSDRFSAERPKGSFSTLEIQRTEQGDSAMYLCASSLDPTGELFFGEGSRLTVL.